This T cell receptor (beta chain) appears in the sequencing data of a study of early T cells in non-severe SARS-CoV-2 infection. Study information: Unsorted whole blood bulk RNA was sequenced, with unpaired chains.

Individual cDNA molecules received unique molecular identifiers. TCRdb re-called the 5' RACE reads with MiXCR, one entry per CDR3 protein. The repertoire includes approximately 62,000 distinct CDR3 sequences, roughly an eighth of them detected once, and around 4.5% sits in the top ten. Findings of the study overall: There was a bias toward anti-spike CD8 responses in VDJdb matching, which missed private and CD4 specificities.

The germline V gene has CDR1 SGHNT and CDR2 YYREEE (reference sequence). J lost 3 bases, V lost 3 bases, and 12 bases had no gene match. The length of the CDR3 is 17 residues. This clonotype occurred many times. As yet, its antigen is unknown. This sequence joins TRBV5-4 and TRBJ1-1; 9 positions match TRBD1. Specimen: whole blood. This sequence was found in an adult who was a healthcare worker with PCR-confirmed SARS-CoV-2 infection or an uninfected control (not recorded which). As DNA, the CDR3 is TGTGCCAGCAGCTCAAGCGGACAGGGGCGTGCGGACACTGAAGCTTTCTTT. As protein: CASSSSGQGRADTEAFF.